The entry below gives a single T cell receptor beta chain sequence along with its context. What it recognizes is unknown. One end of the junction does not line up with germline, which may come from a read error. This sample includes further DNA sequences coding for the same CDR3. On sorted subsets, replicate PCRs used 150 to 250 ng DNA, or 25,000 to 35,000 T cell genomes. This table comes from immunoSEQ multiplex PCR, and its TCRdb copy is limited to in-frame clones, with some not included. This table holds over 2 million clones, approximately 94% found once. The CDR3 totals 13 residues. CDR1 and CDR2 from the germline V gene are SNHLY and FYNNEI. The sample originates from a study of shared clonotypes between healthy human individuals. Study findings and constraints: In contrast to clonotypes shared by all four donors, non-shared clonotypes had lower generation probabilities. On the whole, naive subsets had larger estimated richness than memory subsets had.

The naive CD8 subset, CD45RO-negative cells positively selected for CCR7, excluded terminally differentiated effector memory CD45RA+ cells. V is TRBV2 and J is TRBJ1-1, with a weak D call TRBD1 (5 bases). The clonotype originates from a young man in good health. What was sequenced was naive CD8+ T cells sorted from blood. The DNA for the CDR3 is TGTGCCAGCGGTCTCGGGGAGGACACTGAAGCTTTCTTC. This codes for CASGLGEDTEAFF.